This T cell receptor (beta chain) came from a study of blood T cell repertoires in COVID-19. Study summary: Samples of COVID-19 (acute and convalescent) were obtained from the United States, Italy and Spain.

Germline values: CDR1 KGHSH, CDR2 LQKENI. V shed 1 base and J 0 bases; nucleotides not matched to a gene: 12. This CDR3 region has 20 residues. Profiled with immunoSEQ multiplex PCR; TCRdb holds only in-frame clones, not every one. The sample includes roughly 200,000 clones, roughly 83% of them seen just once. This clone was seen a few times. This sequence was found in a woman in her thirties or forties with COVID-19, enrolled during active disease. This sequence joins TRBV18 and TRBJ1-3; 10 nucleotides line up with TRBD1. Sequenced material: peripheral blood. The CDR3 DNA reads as TGTGCCAGCTCACCACTGCTTCCTGGGACAGGGGTTTCCTCTGGAAACACCATATATTTT. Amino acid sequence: CASSPLLPGTGVSSGNTIYF.